This T cell receptor beta chain was found in a study of cytomegalovirus exposure and HLA in healthy donors. Study-wide results and caveats: Other equally common chains were less clonally expanded than HLA-associated TCR beta chains, a later analysis showed. One later analysis reportedly identified an Asian-associated ancestry cluster that showed fewer N-insertions than the roughly 600-donor mean.

As to this clone: Its antigen is as yet unknown.

The PCR employed 60 Vbeta primers together with 13 Jbeta primers. Methods used by the authors: The authors later counted 65 million to 80 million unique TCR beta chains, some 11 million of them shared. Profiling relied on immunoSEQ multiplex PCR, and the TCRdb table lists in-frame clones only, not all of them. V, J and clone size reflect that table, while D and trimming were determined from the DNA. The table includes around 64,000 clones, around 70% detected once. This CDR3 is built from 11 residues. V lost 7 bases, J lost 0 bases, and 4 bases lay in between. The germline CDR1 and CDR2 sequences are SGHRS and YFSETQ.

The chain combines TRBV5-1 with TRBJ1-1; D is uncertain. The receptor's source is a woman aged 25 to 39 in good health and CMV-seropositive. The sample taken for sequencing was PBMCs. The CDR3 sequence is CASRVNTEAFF. The CDR3 DNA reads TGCGCCAGCCGAGTGAACACTGAAGCTTTCTTT.